These T cell receptor beta chains were read from a single sample in a study of tumor-infiltrating lymphocytes in primary liver carcinoma. TCRdb re-derived calls from the multiplex PCR reads in MiXCR, one entry per CDR3 protein. The sample consists of approximately 300,000 distinct CDR3 sequences, 65% of them appearing once. The sequenced material came from peripheral blood. Receptor source: a man aged 40-49 years with primary liver carcinoma and hepatitis B virus infection. Both conserved end residues are part of each CDR3. Fields, in order: CDR3 length, clone size, D gene, V gene, J gene, CDR3 DNA, CDR3 protein. The D gene is left open where the match is weak. Size tells how often a clone was seen (once, few, many) or the class of an expanded clone, and some rows leave it out.

>14|-|TRBD2|TRBV11-2|TRBJ2-7
TGTGCCAGCAGCCGCGCTAGCGGGAGCTACGAGCAGTACTTC
CASSRASGSYEQYF
>13|many|-|TRBV29-1|TRBJ2-5
TGCAGCGTTCCTCCGGGGGCCCAGGAGACCCAGTACTTC
CSVPPGAQETQYF
>12|-|-|TRBV11-2|TRBJ1-1
TGTGCCAGCAGCATCCAAAACACTGAAGCTTTCTTT
CASSIQNTEAFF
>11|-|-|TRBV30|TRBJ1-2
TGTGCCTGGTGTCGCAGCTATGGCTACACCTTC
CAWCRSYGYTF
>16|many|-|TRBV6-1|TRBJ2-5
TGTGCCAGCGACAAAAGGGGGGTGGCAGGGCAAGAGACCCAGTACTTC
CASDKRGVAGQETQYF
>13|few|-|TRBV6-4|TRBJ2-1
TGTGCCAGCAGACGGGAGCCCCGGGGTGAGCAGTTCTTC
CASRREPRGEQFF
>16|-|TRBD2|TRBV5-5|TRBJ2-1
TGTGCCAGCAGCTTGGAGTCTAACGGGAGGGTGGATGAGCAGTTCTTC
CASSLESNGRVDEQFF
>15|many|TRBD1|TRBV4-3|TRBJ1-5
TGCGCCAGCAGCCAAGATGGACAGGGGGCTCAGCCCCAGCATTTT
CASSQDGQGAQPQHF
>16|-|TRBD1|TRBV11-2|TRBJ2-5
TGTGCCAGCAGCCTCGGGACAGGGGGGGGCAGGGAGACCCAGTACTTC
CASSLGTGGGRETQYF
>15|-|-|TRBV7-9|TRBJ1-2
TGTGCCAGCAGCTTACTTGAGGACGGATACTATGGCTACACCTTC
CASSLLEDGYYGYTF
>16|-|-|TRBV7-9|TRBJ2-7
TGTGCCAGCAGCAACCCCCCCCCGGTCGGAACCTACGAGCAGTACTTC
CASSNPPPVGTYEQYF
>15|-|-|TRBV28|TRBJ2-1
TGTGCCAGCAGTGGGGGGGGGGGGGCGAGGAATGAGCAGTTCTTC
CASSGGGGARNEQFF
>16|few|TRBD2|TRBV14|TRBJ2-2
TGTGCCAGCAGCCAAGGAGCGGGAGGAAAGGCCGGGGAGCTGTTTTTT
CASSQGAGGKAGELFF
>14|many|-|TRBV4-2|TRBJ2-7
TGTGCCAGCAGCTTCCAGACTAGCTCCTACGAGCAGTACTTC
CASSFQTSSYEQYF
>17|-|-|TRBV11-2|TRBJ2-1
TGTGTCAGCAGCTCGACGGCGGGGGACATCGCAGCTCTGGCGCAGTTCTTC
CVSSSTAGDIAALAQFF
>14|few|TRBD1|TRBV5-1|TRBJ2-7
TGCGCCAGCAGTCCCGGGACAGGGATATACGAGCAGTACTTC
CASSPGTGIYEQYF
>20|-|-|TRBV12-3/TRBV12-4|TRBJ1-5
TGTGCCAGCAGTTTAAGCGTCGGGAAAGGGAATGTTTTGGGGAATCAGCCCCAGCATTTT
CASSLSVGKGNVLGNQPQHF
>13|many|-|TRBV11-3|TRBJ2-1
TGTGCCAGCAGCTTGATGAGCTACAATGAGCAGTTCTTC
CASSLMSYNEQFF
>19|-|TRBD2|TRBV11-2|TRBJ2-1
TGTGCCAGCAGCTTGTATCCGACCAGCCTAGCGGGAGTAAGCGATGAGCAGTTCTTC
CASSLYPTSLAGVSDEQFF
>14|-|-|TRBV6-4|TRBJ2-1
TGTGCCAGCAGTCTCGAGGGGTACTTCAATGAGCAGTTCTTC
CASSLEGYFNEQFF
>16|-|TRBD1|TRBV12-3/TRBV12-4|TRBJ2-5
TGTGCCATCAGGGATATAGGGGGCGCCGCGGTGGAGACCCAGTACTTC
CAIRDIGGAAVETQYF
>16|-|-|TRBV6-6|TRBJ1-1
TGTGCCAGCAGCTACAGGCTCGTCAGCATGAACACCGAAGCTCTCTTT
CASSYRLVSMNTEALF
>14|-|-|TRBV5-6|TRBJ1-1
TGTGTCAGCAGCTTGGCCAGAAAGAACACTGAAGCTTTCTTT
CVSSLARKNTEAFF